This note documents a single T cell receptor beta chain sequence. Sequencing used immunoSEQ multiplex PCR; TCRdb keeps in-frame clones, though not all of them. The table includes about 5,700 clones, roughly 78% detected once. This specimen belongs to a study of immune evolution from preneoplasia to lung adenocarcinoma. CDR1 and CDR2 from the germline V gene are GTSNPN and SVGIG (reference sequence). The CDR3 has 19 amino acids. The V end lost 1 base, the J end lost 3 bases, and 25 bases lay between the germline ends. The clonotype comes from a person aged 55-80 years with lung adenocarcinoma. The sequenced sample consisted of FFPE minimally invasive lung adenocarcinoma tissue. V and J are TRBV30 and TRBJ2-4; TRBD1 might be the D (6 bases). The CDR3 loop reads CAWSARVPSRGFGKNIQYF. For the CDR3, the DNA is TGTGCCTGGAGTGCTCGGGTCCCCTCGAGGGGGTTCGGCAAAAACATTCAGTACTTC. Combining the CDR3 with reference TRBV30 and TRBJ2-4 gives the whole variable domain SQTIHQWPATLVQPVGSPLSLECTVEGTSNPNLYWYRQAAGRGLQLLFYSVGIGQISSEVPQNLSASRPQDRQFILSSKKLLLSDSGFYLCAWSARVPSRGFGKNIQYFGAGTRLSVL.